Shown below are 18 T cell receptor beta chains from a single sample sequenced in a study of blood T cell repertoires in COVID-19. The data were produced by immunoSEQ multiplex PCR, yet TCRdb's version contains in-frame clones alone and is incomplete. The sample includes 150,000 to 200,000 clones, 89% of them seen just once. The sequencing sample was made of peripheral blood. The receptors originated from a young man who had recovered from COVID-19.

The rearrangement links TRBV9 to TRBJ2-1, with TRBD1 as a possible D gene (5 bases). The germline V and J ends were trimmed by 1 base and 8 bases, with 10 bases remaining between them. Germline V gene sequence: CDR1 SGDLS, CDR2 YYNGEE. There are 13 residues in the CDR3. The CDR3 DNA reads TGTGCCAGCAGCGTAACTGACAGCCATGAGCAGTTCTTC. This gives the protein CASSVTDSHEQFF. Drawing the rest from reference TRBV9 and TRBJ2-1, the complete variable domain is DSGVTQTPKHLITATGQRVTLRCSPRSGDLSVYWYQQSLDQGLQFLIQYYNGEERAKGNILERFSAQQFPDLHSELNLSSLELGDSALYFCASSVTDSHEQFFGPGTRLTVL.

CDR3 region: CASSGTGGVGEQFF. The CDR3 region has the DNA TGTGCCAGTAGCGGGACAGGGGGCGTGGGTGAGCAGTTCTTC. This chain connects TRBV19 to TRBJ2-1; TRBD1 matches 12 bases. The CDR3 runs 14 residues. CDR1 LNHDA and CDR2 SQIVND come from the germline V gene (reference sequence). The junction had 6 bases not matched to a gene; V was cut back by 6 bases and J by 9 bases. Variable domain in full (rest from reference TRBV19 and TRBJ2-1): DGGITQSPKYLFRKEGQNVTLSCEQNLNHDAMYWYRQDPGQGLRLIYYSQIVNDFQKGDIAEGYSVSREKKESFPLTVTSAQKNPTAFYLCASSGTGGVGEQFFGPGTRLTVL.

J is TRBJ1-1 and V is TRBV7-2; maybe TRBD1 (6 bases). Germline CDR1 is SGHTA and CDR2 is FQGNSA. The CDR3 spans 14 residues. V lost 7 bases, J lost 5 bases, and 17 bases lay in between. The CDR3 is CASTSHAQGTEAFF. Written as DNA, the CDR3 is TGTGCCAGCACCTCTCATGCTCAGGGGACTGAAGCTTTCTTT. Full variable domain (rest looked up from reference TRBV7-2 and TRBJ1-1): GAGVSQSPSNKVTEKGKDVELRCDPISGHTALYWYRQSLGQGLEFLIYFQGNSAPDKSGLPSDRFSAERTGGSVSTLTIQRTQQEDSAVYLCASTSHAQGTEAFFGQGTRLTVV.

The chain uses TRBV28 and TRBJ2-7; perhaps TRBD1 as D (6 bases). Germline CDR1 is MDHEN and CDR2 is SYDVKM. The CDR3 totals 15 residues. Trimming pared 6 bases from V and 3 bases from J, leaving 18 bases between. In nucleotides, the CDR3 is TGTGCCAGCAGCCGACCAGGTGGGGGCAACTACGAGCAGTACTTC. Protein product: CASSRPGGGNYEQYF. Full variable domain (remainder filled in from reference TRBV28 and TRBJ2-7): DVKVTQSSRYLVKRTGEKVFLECVQDMDHENMFWYRQDPGLGLRLIYFSYDVKMKEKGDIPEGYSVSREKKERFSLILESASTNQTSMYLCASSRPGGGNYEQYFGPGTRLTVT.

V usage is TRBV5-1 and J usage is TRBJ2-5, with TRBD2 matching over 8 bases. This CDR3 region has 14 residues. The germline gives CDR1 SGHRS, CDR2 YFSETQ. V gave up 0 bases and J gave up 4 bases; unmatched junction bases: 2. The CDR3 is CASSLAGGAETQYF. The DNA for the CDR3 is TGCGCCAGCAGCTTGGCGGGAGGGGCAGAGACCCAGTACTTC.

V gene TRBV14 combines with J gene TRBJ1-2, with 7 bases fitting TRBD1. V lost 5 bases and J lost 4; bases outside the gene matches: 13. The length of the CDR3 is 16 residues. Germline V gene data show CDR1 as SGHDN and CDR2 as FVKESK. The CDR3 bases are TGTGCCAGCAGCGCCCAACGGACAGGTTACCCCTATGGCTACACCTTC. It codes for CASSAQRTGYPYGYTF.

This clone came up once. The CDR3 sequence is CASSAGGQNSPLHF. The CDR3 region has the DNA TGTGCCAGTAGTGCAGGGGGGCAAAATTCACCCCTCCACTTT. The chain employs TRBV19 and TRBJ1-6, with 7 nucleotides matching TRBD1. The length of the CDR3 is 14 residues. The V gene end was trimmed by 5 bases and the J gene end by 7 bases; junction bases not matched to a gene: 5. In germline, CDR1 is LNHDA, CDR2 SQIVND (reference sequence).

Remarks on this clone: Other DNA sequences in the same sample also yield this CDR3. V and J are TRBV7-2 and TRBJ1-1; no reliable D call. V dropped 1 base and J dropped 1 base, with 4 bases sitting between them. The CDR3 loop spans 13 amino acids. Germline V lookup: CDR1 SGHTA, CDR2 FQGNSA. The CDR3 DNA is TGTGCCAGCAGCTTAGGTAGGAACACTGAAGCTTTCTTT. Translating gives CASSLGRNTEAFF. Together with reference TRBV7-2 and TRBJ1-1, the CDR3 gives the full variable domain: GAGVSQSPSNKVTEKGKDVELRCDPISGHTALYWYRQSLGQGLEFLIYFQGNSAPDKSGLPSDRFSAERTGGSVSTLTIQRTQQEDSAVYLCASSLGRNTEAFFGQGTRLTVV.

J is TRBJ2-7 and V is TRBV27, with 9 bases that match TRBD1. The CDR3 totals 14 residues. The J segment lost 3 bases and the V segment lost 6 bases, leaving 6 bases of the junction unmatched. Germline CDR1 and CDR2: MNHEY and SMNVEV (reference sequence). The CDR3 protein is CASSRTGAFYEQYF. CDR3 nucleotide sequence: TGTGCCAGCAGCCGGACAGGGGCCTTCTACGAGCAGTACTTC.

The CDR3 nucleotides read TGCGCCAGCAGCCGACTGACTAGCGGGAGTGCCGGGGAGCTGTTTTTT. Its translation is CASSRLTSGSAGELFF. The chain carries TRBV5-1 and TRBJ2-2; 12 bases are shared with TRBD2. V trimming: 4 bases; J trimming: 6 bases; junction bases outside the gene matches: 7. Germline V gives CDR1 SGHRS, CDR2 YFSETQ. CDR3 length: 16 amino acids.

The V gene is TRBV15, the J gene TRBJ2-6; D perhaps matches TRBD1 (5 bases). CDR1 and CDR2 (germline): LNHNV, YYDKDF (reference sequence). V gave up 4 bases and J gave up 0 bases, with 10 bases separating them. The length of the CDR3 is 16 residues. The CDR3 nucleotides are TGTGCCACCAGCATCGGACACACCTCTGGGGCCAACGTCCTGACTTTC. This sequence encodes CATSIGHTSGANVLTF.

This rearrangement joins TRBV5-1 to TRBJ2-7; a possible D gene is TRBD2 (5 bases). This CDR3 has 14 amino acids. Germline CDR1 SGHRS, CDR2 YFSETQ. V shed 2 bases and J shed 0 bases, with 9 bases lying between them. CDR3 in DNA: TGCGCCAGCAGCTTAGACGGGAACTCCTACGAGCAGTACTTC. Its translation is CASSLDGNSYEQYF. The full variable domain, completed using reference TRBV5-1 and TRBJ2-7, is KAGVTQTPRYLIKTRGQQVTLSCSPISGHRSVSWYQQTPGQGLQFLFEYFSETQRNKGNFPGRFSGRQFSNSRSEMNVSTLELGDSALYLCASSLDGNSYEQYFGPGTRLTVT.

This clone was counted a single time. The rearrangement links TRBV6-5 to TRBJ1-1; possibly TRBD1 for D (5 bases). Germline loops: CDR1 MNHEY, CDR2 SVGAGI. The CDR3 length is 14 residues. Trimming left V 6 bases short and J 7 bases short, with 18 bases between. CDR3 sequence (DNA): TGTGCCAGCAGCCCCAGGGTCTGGGAGGGTGAAGCTTTCTTT. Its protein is CASSPRVWEGEAFF.

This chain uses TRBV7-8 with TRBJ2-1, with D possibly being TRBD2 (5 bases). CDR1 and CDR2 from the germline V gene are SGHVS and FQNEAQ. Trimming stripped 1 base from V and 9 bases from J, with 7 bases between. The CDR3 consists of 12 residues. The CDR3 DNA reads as TGTGCCAGCAGCTTAGGAGGGATTGAGCAGTTCTTC. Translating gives CASSLGGIEQFF.

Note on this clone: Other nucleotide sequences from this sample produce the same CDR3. The CDR3 region has the DNA TGTGCCAGCAGCCAAGATCGGGTTGGAGGCTACACCTTC. Its protein product is CASSQDRVGGYTF. The gene calls are TRBV14 and TRBJ1-2; D is unresolved. With 0 bases removed from V and 8 bases from J, the gap between germline ends came to 10 bases. CDR1 is SGHDN and CDR2 is FVKESK in the germline V gene. The CDR3 spans 13 residues.

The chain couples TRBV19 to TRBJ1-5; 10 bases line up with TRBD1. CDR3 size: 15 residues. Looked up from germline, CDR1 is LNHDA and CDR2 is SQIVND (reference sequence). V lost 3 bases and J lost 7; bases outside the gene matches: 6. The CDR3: CASSIQTGGDQPQHF. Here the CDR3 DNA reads TGTGCCAGTAGTATTCAGACAGGGGGCGACCAGCCCCAGCATTTT.

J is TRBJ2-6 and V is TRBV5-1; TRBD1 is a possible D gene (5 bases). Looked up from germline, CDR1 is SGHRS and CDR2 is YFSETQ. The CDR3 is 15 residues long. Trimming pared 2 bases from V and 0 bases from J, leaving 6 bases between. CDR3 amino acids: CASSLQDSGANVLTF. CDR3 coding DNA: TGCGCCAGCAGCTTACAGGACTCTGGGGCCAACGTCCTGACTTTC. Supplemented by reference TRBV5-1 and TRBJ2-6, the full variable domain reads KAGVTQTPRYLIKTRGQQVTLSCSPISGHRSVSWYQQTPGQGLQFLFEYFSETQRNKGNFPGRFSGRQFSNSRSEMNVSTLELGDSALYLCASSLQDSGANVLTFGAGSRLTVL.

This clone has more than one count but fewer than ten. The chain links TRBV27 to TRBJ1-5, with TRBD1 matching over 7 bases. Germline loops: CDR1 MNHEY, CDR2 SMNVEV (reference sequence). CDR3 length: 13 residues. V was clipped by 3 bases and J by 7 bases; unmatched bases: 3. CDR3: CASSLTGNQPQHF. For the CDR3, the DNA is TGTGCCAGCAGTTTGACAGGGAACCAGCCCCAGCATTTT.